This T cell receptor beta chain is drawn from a study of graft-versus-host responses after intestinal transplantation. Overall study: Tacrolimus and steroids were given for around 3 years to all recipients after anti-thymocyte globulin induction.

The germline V gene encodes CDR1 SGHNT and CDR2 YYREEE (reference sequence). Trimming removed 1 base from V and 0 bases from J, with 16 bases in between. This CDR3 spans 17 amino acids. General study points: Detection of GvH clones occurred in recipient marrow, and some had their first appearance in ileum or blood. Individuals who had graft-donor T cell macrochimerism had allografts that showed high graft-versus-host to host-versus-graft clonal ratios.

As for this clone: No antigen is known for it.

The table came from immunoSEQ multiplex PCR; TCRdb's copy has only in-frame clones and leaves some out. The repertoire holds approximately 70,000 clones, with 89% as singletons. This receptor was obtained from a human donor who received an intestinal transplant. The specimen was unstimulated CD8+ T cells sorted from spleen or lymph node cells, collected before intestinal transplant. The chain combines TRBV5-4 with TRBJ1-1; a weak D match, TRBD1 (5 bases). The CDR3 DNA reads as TGTGCCAGCAGCTTGTTTGGGTGGGGCCTTATGAACACTGAAGCTTTCTTT. It translates to CASSLFGWGLMNTEAFF.